This T cell receptor (beta chain) was identified during a study of shared clonotypes between healthy human individuals. Replicate PCRs run on sorted subsets employed approximately 0.2 ug DNA, 30,000 to 35,000 T cell genomes. Some clones are missing from TCRdb's copy, which holds only in-frame ones; the method was immunoSEQ multiplex PCR. The table lists 2 million to 2.5 million clones, 90% to 96% of them singletons. The germline gives CDR1 MNHEY, CDR2 SVGAGI. V trimming: 4 bases; J trimming: 3 bases; junction bases outside the gene matches: 6. The CDR3 consists of 15 residues. With regard to this clone: Antigen unknown.

General study findings and limits: Memory subsets generally showed lower estimated richness than naive subsets. A handful of donors showed sharing of approximately 5% of naive CD4 clonotypes. Non-shared clonotypes had lower generation probabilities than clonotypes shared by all four sorted-subset donors.

Sequenced input: naive CD4+ T cells sorted from blood. The subset: CD45RA+ positively selected. The chain couples TRBV6-5 to TRBJ2-7; 10 nucleotides align to TRBD1. The clonotype comes from a man aged 18 to 30 in good health. CDR3 amino acids: CASSLSGTGDYEQYF. For the CDR3, the DNA is TGTGCCAGCAGTTTATCCGGGACAGGGGACTACGAGCAGTACTTC.